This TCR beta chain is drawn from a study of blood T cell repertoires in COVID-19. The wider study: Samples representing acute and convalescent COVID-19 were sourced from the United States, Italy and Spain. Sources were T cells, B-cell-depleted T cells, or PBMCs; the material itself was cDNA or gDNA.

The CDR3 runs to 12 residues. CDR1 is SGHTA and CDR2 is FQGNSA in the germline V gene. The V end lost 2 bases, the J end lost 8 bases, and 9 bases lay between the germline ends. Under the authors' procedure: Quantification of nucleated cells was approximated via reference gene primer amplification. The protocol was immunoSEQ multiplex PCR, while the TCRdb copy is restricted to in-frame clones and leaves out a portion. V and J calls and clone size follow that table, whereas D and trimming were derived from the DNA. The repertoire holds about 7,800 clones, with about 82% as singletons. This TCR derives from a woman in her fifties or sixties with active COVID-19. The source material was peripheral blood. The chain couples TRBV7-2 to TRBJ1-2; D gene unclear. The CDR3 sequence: CASSLYGGGYTF. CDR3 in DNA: TGTGCCAGCAGCTTATATGGCGGCGGCTACACCTTC.